A selection of T cell receptor beta chains follows, all from one sample in a study of Graves' ophthalmopathy and Graves' hyperthyroidism. In TCRdb, the multiplex PCR reads were re-called with MiXCR into one record per CDR3 protein. The table has 620,000 or so distinct CDR3 sequences, around a fifth seen once. Sequencing was performed on peripheral blood. These receptor sequences come from a woman under 30 with stable Graves' hyperthyroidism. Some clones in this sample may be carry-over from other donors' samples. CDR3s include the opening cysteine and the closing phenylalanine or tryptophan. Each record gives: clone size, V gene, D gene, J gene, CDR3 protein, CDR3 DNA. A D gene is named only where the DNA matches it firmly. For some rows the clone size is stated as once, few or many, or as a class when expanded; others skip it.

.	TRBV11-3	.	TRBJ1-2	CASSPARQSGYTF	TGTGCCAGCAGCCCAGCGCGGCAATCTGGCTACACCTTC
.	TRBV10-3	.	TRBJ2-4	CAISDPGGAAKNIQYF	TGTGCCATCAGTGACCCAGGAGGTGCGGCCAAAAACATTCAGTACTTC
few	TRBV3-1	.	TRBJ1-2	CASSQRSTNYGYTF	TGTGCCAGCAGCCAACGCTCTACTAACTATGGCTACACCTTC
many	TRBV29-1	TRBD1	TRBJ1-2	CSVDRDRGEGYTF	TGCAGCGTTGACAGGGACAGGGGCGAAGGCTACACCTTC
many	TRBV5-1	.	TRBJ1-2	CASSLEGHGYTF	TGCGCCAGCAGCTTGGAGGGGCATGGCTACACCTTC
many	TRBV24-1	TRBD2	TRBJ2-5	CATSDPGLAGKETQYF	TGTGCCACCAGTGATCCGGGACTAGCGGGAAAGGAGACCCAGTACTTC
many	TRBV7-3	TRBD2	TRBJ2-7	CASSPKTSWGEYF	TGTGCCAGCAGCCCGAAGACTAGCTGGGGGGAGTACTTC
few	TRBV24-1	.	TRBJ2-2	CATSEEGSETGELFF	TGTGCCACCAGTGAGGAAGGAAGTGAGACCGGGGAGCTGTTTTTT
many	TRBV12-3/TRBV12-4	TRBD1	TRBJ2-5	CASRRTDRGLAIPQQETQYF	TGTGCCAGCAGGCGGACAGACAGGGGGCTCGCGATCCCTCAACAAGAGACCCAGTACTTC
many	TRBV6-2/TRBV6-3	.	TRBJ1-2	CASCFPPFGYTF	TGTGCCAGCTGCTTTCCCCCTTTCGGCTACACCTTC
many	TRBV25-1	TRBD1	TRBJ1-5	CASSEQKGAGQPQHF	TGTGCCAGCAGTGAACAAAAGGGGGCTGGGCAGCCCCAGCATTTT
many	TRBV12-5	TRBD1	TRBJ1-1	CASGSAFTGGTEAFF	TGTGCTAGTGGTTCGGCCTTCACAGGGGGCACTGAAGCTTTCTTT
many	TRBV28	TRBD1	TRBJ2-7	CASDPTGGSDKQYF	TGTGCCAGCGATCCGACAGGGGGCTCTGACAAGCAGTACTTC
.	TRBV2	.	TRBJ2-7	CASSETIIGYEQYF	TGTGCCAGCAGTGAGACCATTATCGGCTACGAGCAGTACTTC
many	TRBV12-3/TRBV12-4	.	TRBJ2-7	CASSAQSGRIYEQYF	TGTGCCAGCAGTGCCCAGTCTGGGCGGATCTACGAGCAGTACTTC
many	TRBV7-2	TRBD2	TRBJ2-2	CASSLGRGYTGELFF	TGTGCCAGCAGCTTAGGGCGGGGGTACACCGGGGAGCTGTTTTTT
many	TRBV2	.	TRBJ1-1	CASTLNDPTEAFF	TGTGCCAGCACCTTAAATGACCCCACTGAAGCTTTCTTT
many	TRBV29-1	.	TRBJ2-7	CSVTEYSYEQYF	TGCAGCGTAACAGAGTACTCCTACGAGCAGTACTTC
.	TRBV9	.	TRBJ1-2	CATSPNGWGYTF	TGTGCCACCAGCCCCAACGGTTGGGGCTACACCTTC
many	TRBV6-1	.	TRBJ1-6	CASSELAANSPLHF	TGTGCCAGCAGTGAACTGGCAGCTAATTCACCCCTCCACTTT
many	TRBV5-1	.	TRBJ1-5	CASSPGVDGYQPQHF	TGCGCCAGCAGCCCCGGGGTGGACGGATATCAGCCCCAGCATTTT
.	TRBV12-3/TRBV12-4	.	TRBJ1-2	CASSQGRDGYTF	TGTGCCAGCAGTCAGGGGAGGGATGGCTACACCTTC
many	TRBV11-1	.	TRBJ2-2	CASTKIFHRDGTGELFF	TGTGCCAGCACCAAAATCTTCCACAGGGATGGCACCGGGGAGCTGTTTTTT
many	TRBV15	.	TRBJ2-1	CATSRDFVSELTTNEQFF	TGTGCCACCAGCAGAGATTTCGTCTCCGAACTCACCACGAATGAGCAGTTCTTC
.	TRBV20-1	.	TRBJ1-1	CSARGRGLNTEAFF	TGCAGTGCTAGAGGCCGGGGGCTGAACACTGAAGCTTTCTTT
many	TRBV12-3/TRBV12-4	.	TRBJ1-5	CASSTTQRTNRPQHF	TGTGCCAGCAGTACAACACAGAGGACCAATCGGCCCCAGCATTTT
many	TRBV24-1	.	TRBJ2-2	CATSDAGQSLGELFF	TGTGCCACCAGTGACGCGGGACAGTCACTTGGGGAGCTGTTTTTT
.	TRBV3-1	TRBD2	TRBJ2-2	CASSPPPSGRAGNTGELFF	TGTGCCAGCAGCCCCCCCCCTAGCGGGAGGGCCGGGAACACCGGGGAGCTGTTTTTT
few	TRBV3-1	.	TRBJ1-1	CASSPPGRGEAFF	TGTGCCAGCAGCCCCCCGGGCCGGGGAGAAGCTTTCTTT
many	TRBV20-1	TRBD2	TRBJ2-7	CSAPLLAGGDEQYF	TGCAGTGCCCCCTTACTGGCGGGGGGCGATGAGCAGTACTTC
few	TRBV4-1	.	TRBJ2-7	CAGSQGRVSYEQYF	TGCGCCGGCAGCCAAGGCAGGGTCAGCTACGAGCAGTACTTC
many	TRBV19	.	TRBJ1-6	CASSIEDSRSPLHF	TGTGCCAGTAGTATAGAAGACAGCAGATCACCCCTCCACTTT
many	TRBV12-3/TRBV12-4	.	TRBJ1-6	CASSLTGRKNSPLHF	TGTGCCAGCAGTTTAACAGGGCGCAAAAATTCACCCCTCCACTTT
many	TRBV12-3/TRBV12-4	.	TRBJ1-2	CASSWGPVAYGYTF	TGTGCCAGCAGTTGGGGACCGGTAGCCTATGGCTACACCTTC
many	TRBV6-1	.	TRBJ1-1	CASDPLLNTEAFF	TGTGCCAGCGACCCGTTATTGAACACTGAAGCTTTCTTT
many	TRBV7-8	.	TRBJ1-2	CASSLGRGVWYGYTF	TGTGCCAGCAGCTTAGGACGGGGAGTTTGGTATGGCTACACCTTC
many	TRBV6-5	.	TRBJ2-7	CASSYVRSSYEQYF	TGTGCCAGCAGTTACGTCAGGAGCTCCTACGAGCAGTACTTC
many	TRBV4-1	.	TRBJ1-1	CASSPLGAGVTEAFF	TGCGCCAGCAGCCCTCTGGGAGCAGGGGTGACTGAAGCTTTCTTT
.	TRBV10-3	.	TRBJ1-1	CAISESGGPYTEAFF	TGTGCCATCAGTGAGTCGGGGGGGCCCTACACTGAAGCTTTCTTT
many	TRBV12-3/TRBV12-4	.	TRBJ1-1	CASSLSGLEAFF	TGTGCCAGCAGCCTAAGCGGGCTTGAAGCTTTCTTT
few	TRBV6-2/TRBV6-3	.	TRBJ1-5	CASSYPLRRGNQPQHF	TGTGCCAGCAGTTACCCTCTAAGGCGGGGCAATCAGCCCCAGCATTTT
.	TRBV12-3/TRBV12-4	TRBD1	TRBJ1-5	CASRWTGDNQPQRF	TGTGCCAGCAGGTGGACAGGGGACAATCAGCCCCAGCGTTTT
few	TRBV7-9	.	TRBJ2-4	CASSRTSGENIKYF	TGTGCCAGCAGCCGAACCTCAGGGGAAAACATTAAGTACTTC
many	TRBV12-3/TRBV12-4	TRBD1	TRBJ1-6	CASTGDNSPLHF	TGTGCCAGTACAGGGGATAATTCACCCCTCCACTTT
many	TRBV12-3/TRBV12-4	.	TRBJ1-1	CASSPRIWDTEAFF	TGTGCCAGCAGCCCCCGGATTTGGGACACTGAAGCTTTCTTT
many	TRBV7-9	.	TRBJ2-7	CASTTSGLGYEQYF	TGTGCCAGCACTACAAGCGGACTGGGCTACGAGCAGTACTTC
.	TRBV7-2	TRBD1	TRBJ1-2	CASSYTGGGNGYTF	TGTGCCAGCAGTTACACAGGGGGCGGGAATGGCTACACCTTC
many	TRBV30	.	TRBJ2-5	CAWAKAGSYQETQYF	TGTGCCTGGGCGAAGGCAGGGAGTTACCAAGAGACCCAGTACTTC
.	TRBV15	.	TRBJ2-7	CATSRDVGSYEQYF	TGTGCCACCAGCAGAGATGTCGGATCCTACGAGCAGTACTTC
many	TRBV7-9	.	TRBJ1-1	CASSLMGDTEAFF	TGTGCCAGCAGCTTAATGGGGGACACTGAAGCTTTCTTT
many	TRBV28	TRBD1	TRBJ1-1	CASSLLPGQRMNTEAFF	TGTGCCAGCAGTTTATTACCGGGACAGAGAATGAACACTGAAGCTTTCTTT
many	TRBV4-2	.	TRBJ2-7	CASSQAFSSYEQYF	TGTGCCAGCAGCCAAGCTTTCAGTTCCTACGAGCAGTACTTC
few	TRBV6-9	.	TRBJ1-1	CASSYIGPTTEAFF	TGTGCCAGCAGTTATATAGGGCCCACCACTGAAGCTTTCTTT